This is a list of T cell receptor beta chains from one sample in a study of T cells in Graves' hyperthyroidism and ophthalmopathy. From the multiplex PCR reads, TCRdb called clonotypes with MiXCR, one entry per CDR3 protein. In the table there are under 400,000 distinct CDR3 sequences, roughly 15% of which are singletons. Sequenced sample: blood. These TCRs come from a man under 40 with Graves' hyperthyroidism. CDR3s include the opening cysteine and the closing phenylalanine or tryptophan. The order of the fields is D gene, V gene, J gene, clone size, CDR3 protein, CDR3 DNA. D genes are given only for firm matches. Size is stated for part of the rows, as once, few or many counts, or as a class when the clone is expanded.

-	TRBV24-1	TRBJ2-3	few	CATSDGSVDGDTQYF	TGTGCCACCAGTGATGGGTCGGTTGACGGAGATACGCAGTATTTT
TRBD1	TRBV29-1	TRBJ2-5	few	CSTLDRGSHQYF	TGCAGCACCCTGGACAGGGGATCTCACCAGTACTTC
-	TRBV6-1	TRBJ1-6	-	CASSEALTSPLHF	TGTGCCAGCAGTGAAGCACTGACTTCACCCCTCCACTTT
-	TRBV5-1	TRBJ2-3	many	CASSVSGILRDTQYF	TGCGCCAGCAGCGTGTCCGGGATACTTCGCGATACGCAGTATTTT
-	TRBV6-1	TRBJ1-3	many	CASRPGTSSGNTIYF	TGTGCCAGCAGACCCGGTACTAGCTCTGGAAACACCATATATTTT
TRBD2	TRBV7-8	TRBJ2-3	-	CASSFGLAGSVAQYF	TGTGCCAGCAGCTTCGGACTAGCGGGGTCGGTGGCGCAGTATTTT
-	TRBV19	TRBJ2-7	few	CASSINPGLAIYEQYF	TGTGCCAGTAGTATAAACCCCGGGCTAGCAATCTACGAGCAGTACTTC
-	TRBV2	TRBJ1-1	many	CASSKEQGKAFF	TGTGCCAGCAGTAAAGAGCAGGGAAAAGCTTTCTTT
-	TRBV12-3/TRBV12-4	TRBJ1-5	few	CASSQQGKPQHF	TGTGCCAGCAGTCAACAAGGGAAGCCCCAGCATTTT
-	TRBV6-1	TRBJ1-2	many	CASRRDEGQFYTF	TGTGCCAGCAGAAGAGACGAAGGACAGTTCTACACCTTC
-	TRBV29-1	TRBJ2-3	many	CSVLGGTDTQYF	TGCAGCGTTTTAGGAGGCACAGATACGCAGTATTTT
-	TRBV5-1	TRBJ1-1	few	CASSLGQPTEAFF	TGCGCCAGCAGCTTGGGACAGCCCACTGAAGCTTTCTTT
-	TRBV12-3/TRBV12-4	TRBJ2-1	many	CASVLGAWSNEQFF	TGTGCCAGCGTACTGGGGGCCTGGAGCAATGAGCAGTTCTTC
-	TRBV7-2	TRBJ1-5	many	CASSVRGNQPQHF	TGTGCCAGCAGCGTTCGGGGGAATCAGCCCCAGCATTTT
-	TRBV6-1	TRBJ1-2	many	CASSLQGLNYGYTF	TGTGCCAGCAGCCTGCAAGGTCTAAACTATGGCTACACCTTC
-	TRBV2	TRBJ2-5	many	CASSDRVMDRGGRETQYF	TGTGCCAGCAGTGATCGAGTAATGGATAGGGGGGGACGAGAGACCCAGTACTTC
TRBD1	TRBV19	TRBJ2-3	-	CATLDRGRTDTQYF	TGTGCCACCTTGGACAGGGGGAGAACAGATACGCAGTATTTT
TRBD2	TRBV3-1	TRBJ2-1	many	CASSPGTSGMVEQFF	TGTGCCAGCAGCCCCGGGACTAGCGGGATGGTTGAGCAGTTCTTC
-	TRBV27	TRBJ1-1	few	CASSLVGVSTEAFF	TGTGCCAGCAGTTTAGTCGGTGTGAGCACTGAAGCTTTCTTT
-	TRBV30	TRBJ1-6	-	CACSGNSNSPLHF	TGTGCCTGCAGCGGGAACAGTAATTCACCCCTCCACTTT
-	TRBV5-6	TRBJ2-3	many	CASSSGGPTDTQYF	TGTGCCAGCAGCTCGGGTGGTCCCACAGATACGCAGTATTTT
TRBD1	TRBV28	TRBJ2-5	-	CASSLLPGQGLETQYF	TGTGCCAGCAGTCTCCTCCCGGGACAGGGCTTGGAGACCCAGTACTTC
TRBD2	TRBV7-3	TRBJ2-1	once	CASSSLAGFNEQFF	TGTGCCAGCAGCTCCCTAGCGGGATTTAATGAGCAGTTCTTC
TRBD2	TRBV2	TRBJ2-7	many	CASSELGLAGGNPYEQYF	TGTGCCAGCAGTGAATTGGGACTAGCGGGAGGTAACCCCTACGAGCAGTACTTC
-	TRBV20-1	TRBJ2-1	few	CSARDTGTSYNEQFF	TGCAGTGCTAGAGATACCGGGACCTCATACAATGAGCAGTTCTTC
TRBD2	TRBV5-6	TRBJ2-1	-	CASSVDSSGSIHNEQFF	TGTGCCAGCAGTGTTGACTCTAGCGGGAGTATCCACAATGAGCAGTTCTTC
-	TRBV7-9	TRBJ2-3	many	CASSLAAGPPEDTQYF	TGTGCCAGCAGCTTAGCAGCGGGCCCTCCGGAAGATACGCAGTATTTT
-	TRBV7-9	TRBJ2-1	many	CASSSEGQLALEQFF	TGTGCCAGCAGCTCGGAGGGCCAATTGGCACTGGAGCAGTTCTTC
-	TRBV29-1	TRBJ1-2	-	CSVHKGNYGYTF	TGCAGCGTTCATAAGGGGAACTATGGCTACACCTTC
-	TRBV24-1	TRBJ2-7	many	CATSDPRTDLGAEQYF	TGTGCCACCAGTGATCCCCGGACAGACCTCGGAGCCGAGCAGTACTTC
TRBD2	TRBV6-1	TRBJ2-1	-	CASSAGGPSEQFF	TGTGCCAGTTCCGCGGGAGGGCCTAGTGAGCAGTTCTTC
-	TRBV5-1	TRBJ2-5	many	CASSIGDIKETQYF	TGCGCCAGCAGCATTGGGGACATTAAAGAGACCCAGTACTTC
-	TRBV7-8	TRBJ1-1	many	CASSLARLTEYTEAFF	TGTGCCAGCAGCTTAGCCCGCTTGACGGAATACACTGAAGCTTTCTTT
-	TRBV2	TRBJ2-7	many	CASSEGVPYEQYF	TGTGCCAGCTCGGAAGGGGTTCCATACGAGCAGTACTTC
-	TRBV28	TRBJ2-5	few	CASGDVTSKGYF	TGTGCCAGTGGGGACGTGACATCAAAAGGGTACTTC
-	TRBV11-3	TRBJ2-7	-	CASSLAQGGSVEQYF	TGTGCCAGCAGTTTGGCGCAGGGGGGATCTGTAGAGCAGTACTTC
TRBD1	TRBV2	TRBJ1-5	many	CASRTQGVRRQPQHF	TGTGCCAGCAGGACACAGGGGGTTAGACGCCAGCCCCAGCATTTT